A single T cell receptor (beta chain) is shown here with its context. Its antigen is unidentified. This sample is part of a study of cytomegalovirus exposure and HLA in healthy donors. Losses at the gene ends were 0 bases for V and 3 bases for J; bases not matched to a gene: 3. This CDR3 region has 15 residues. Germline assignment: CDR1 SGHNT and CDR2 YYREEE (reference sequence). PCR was performed using 60 Vbeta and 13 Jbeta primers. Only in-frame clones appear in the TCRdb table, and some are missing; sequencing was by immunoSEQ multiplex PCR. The data show under 200,000 clones, with less than 85% seen just once and roughly 5% held by the top ten. Study findings and constraints: It was reportedly the case that the classifier diagnosed cytomegalovirus status with high specificity and sensitivity. Follow-up analysis later connected one missense variant in DCLRE1C with trimming of TCR beta V- and J-genes.

The rearrangement joins TRBV5-4 to TRBJ2-7; 10 nucleotides align to TRBD1. The origin of this receptor is a man in his forties in good health and CMV-seronegative. What was sequenced was PBMCs. CDR3 in DNA: TGTGCCAGCAGCTTGGGGGACAGGGGAATCTACGAGCAGTACTTC. It translates to CASSLGDRGIYEQYF.